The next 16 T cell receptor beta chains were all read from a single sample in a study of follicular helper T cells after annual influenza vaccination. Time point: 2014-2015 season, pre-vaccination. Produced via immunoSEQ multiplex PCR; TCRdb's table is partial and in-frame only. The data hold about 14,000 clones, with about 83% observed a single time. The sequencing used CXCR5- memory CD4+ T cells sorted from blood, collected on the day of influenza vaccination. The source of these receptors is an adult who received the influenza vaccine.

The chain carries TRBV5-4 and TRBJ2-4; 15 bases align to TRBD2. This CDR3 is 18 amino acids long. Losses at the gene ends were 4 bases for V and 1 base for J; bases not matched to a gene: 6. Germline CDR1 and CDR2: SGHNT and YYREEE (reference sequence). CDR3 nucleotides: TGTGCCAGCAGCCCAGGACTAGCGGGGGGGCCCGCCAAAAACATTCAGTACTTC. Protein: CASSPGLAGGPAKNIQYF.

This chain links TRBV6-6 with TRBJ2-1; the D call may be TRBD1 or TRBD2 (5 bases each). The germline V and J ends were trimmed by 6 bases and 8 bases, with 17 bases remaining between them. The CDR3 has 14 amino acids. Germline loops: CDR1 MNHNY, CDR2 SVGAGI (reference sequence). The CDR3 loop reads CASSLRDPRDEQFF. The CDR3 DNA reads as TGTGCCAGCAGCCTCCGGGACCCTAGAGATGAGCAGTTCTTC.

The CDR3 reads CASSTGNYGYTF. In DNA form, the CDR3 reads TGTGCCAGCAGCACGGGGAACTATGGCTACACCTTC. The chain uses TRBV28 and TRBJ1-2; D gene uncertain. Germline lookup yields CDR1 MDHEN and CDR2 SYDVKM. CDR3 length: 12 amino acids. Trimming took off 6 bases at V and 2 bases at J, with 7 bases between the two ends.

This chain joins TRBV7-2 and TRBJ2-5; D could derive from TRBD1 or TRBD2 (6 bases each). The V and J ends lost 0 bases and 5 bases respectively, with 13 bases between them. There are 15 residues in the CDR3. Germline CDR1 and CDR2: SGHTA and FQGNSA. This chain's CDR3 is CASSLAHGGGETQYF. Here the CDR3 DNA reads TGTGCCAGCAGCTTAGCGCACGGGGGCGGGGAGACCCAGTACTTC.

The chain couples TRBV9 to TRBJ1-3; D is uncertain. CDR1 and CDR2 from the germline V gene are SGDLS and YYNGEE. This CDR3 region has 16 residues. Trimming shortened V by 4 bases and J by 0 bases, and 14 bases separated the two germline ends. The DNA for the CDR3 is TGTGCCAGCAGCAAACGTTCAAGCTACTCTGGAAACACCATATATTTT. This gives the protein CASSKRSSYSGNTIYF.

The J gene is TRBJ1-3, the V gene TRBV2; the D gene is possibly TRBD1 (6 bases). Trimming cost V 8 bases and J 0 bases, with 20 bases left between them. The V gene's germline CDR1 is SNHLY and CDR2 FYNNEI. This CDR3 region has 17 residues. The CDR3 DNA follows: TGTGCCAGCCGACCGACAGGACGGATCTCCTCTGGAAACACCATATATTTT. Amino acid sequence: CASRPTGRISSGNTIYF.

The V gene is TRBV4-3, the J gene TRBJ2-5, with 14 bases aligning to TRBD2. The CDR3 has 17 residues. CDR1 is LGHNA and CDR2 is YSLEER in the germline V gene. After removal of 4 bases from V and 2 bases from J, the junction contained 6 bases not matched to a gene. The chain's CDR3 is CASSRGLAGVGQETQYF. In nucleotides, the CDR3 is TGCGCCAGCAGCCGGGGACTAGCGGGGGTGGGGCAAGAGACCCAGTACTTC.

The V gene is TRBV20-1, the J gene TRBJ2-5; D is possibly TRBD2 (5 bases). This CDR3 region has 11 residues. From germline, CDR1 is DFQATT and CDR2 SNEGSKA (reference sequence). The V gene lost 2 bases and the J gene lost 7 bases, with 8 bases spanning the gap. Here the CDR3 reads CSARLAGTQYF. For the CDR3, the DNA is TGCAGTGCTAGATTGGCGGGGACCCAGTACTTC.

The CDR3 sequence is CASSVVRSTDTQYF. CDR3 coding DNA: TGTGCCAGCAGTGTAGTCCGGAGCACAGATACGCAGTATTTT. The V call is TRBV6-1, the J call TRBJ2-3, with D uncertain. This CDR3 contains 14 residues. Germline assignment: CDR1 MNHNS and CDR2 SASEGT. Trimming removed 4 bases from V and 0 bases from J, with 8 bases in between.

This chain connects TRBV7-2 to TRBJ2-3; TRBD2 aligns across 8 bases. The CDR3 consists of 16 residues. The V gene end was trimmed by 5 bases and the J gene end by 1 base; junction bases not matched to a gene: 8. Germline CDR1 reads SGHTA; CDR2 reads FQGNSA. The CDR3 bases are TGTGCCAGCAGCCCTTCCGGGACTAGGGGCACAGATACGCAGTATTTT. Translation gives CASSPSGTRGTDTQYF. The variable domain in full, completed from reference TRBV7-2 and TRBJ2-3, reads GAGVSQSPSNKVTEKGKDVELRCDPISGHTALYWYRQSLGQGLEFLIYFQGNSAPDKSGLPSDRFSAERTGGSVSTLTIQRTQQEDSAVYLCASSPSGTRGTDTQYFGPGTRLTVL.

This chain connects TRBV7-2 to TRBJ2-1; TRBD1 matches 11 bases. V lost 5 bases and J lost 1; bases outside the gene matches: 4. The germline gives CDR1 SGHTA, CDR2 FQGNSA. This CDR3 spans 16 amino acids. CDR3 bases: TGTGCCAGCAGCCCCCGGGACAGGGGGTCCTACAATGAGCAGTTCTTC. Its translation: CASSPRDRGSYNEQFF.

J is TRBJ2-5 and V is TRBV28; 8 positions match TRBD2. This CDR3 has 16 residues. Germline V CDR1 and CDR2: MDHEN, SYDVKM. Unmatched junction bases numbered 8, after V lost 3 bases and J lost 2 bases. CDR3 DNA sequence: TGTGCCAGCAGTTTCGTTGTGATAGCGGGGCAAGAGACCCAGTACTTC. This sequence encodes CASSFVVIAGQETQYF.

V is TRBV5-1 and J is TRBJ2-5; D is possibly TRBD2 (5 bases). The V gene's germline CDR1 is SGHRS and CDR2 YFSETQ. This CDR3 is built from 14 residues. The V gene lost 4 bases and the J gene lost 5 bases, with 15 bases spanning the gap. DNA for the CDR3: TGCGCCAGCAGCGACCTGGGAAGGAGGGAGACCCAGTACTTC. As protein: CASSDLGRRETQYF.

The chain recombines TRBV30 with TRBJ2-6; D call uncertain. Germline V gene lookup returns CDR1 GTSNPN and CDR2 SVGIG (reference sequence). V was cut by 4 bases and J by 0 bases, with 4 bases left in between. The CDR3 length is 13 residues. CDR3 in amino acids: CAWKVSGANVLTF. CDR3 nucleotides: TGTGCCTGGAAAGTCTCTGGGGCCAACGTCCTGACTTTC.

For the CDR3, the DNA is TGTGCCAGCAGTTTGACAGGGGGTGGAGGCTACACCTTC. The encoded protein is CASSLTGGGGYTF. The chain joins TRBV27 to TRBJ1-2; TRBD1 matches at 9 bases. The CDR3 runs to 13 residues. Germline V CDR1 and CDR2: MNHEY, SMNVEV (reference sequence). V shed 3 bases, J shed 8 bases, and the junction held 4 bases outside the gene matches.

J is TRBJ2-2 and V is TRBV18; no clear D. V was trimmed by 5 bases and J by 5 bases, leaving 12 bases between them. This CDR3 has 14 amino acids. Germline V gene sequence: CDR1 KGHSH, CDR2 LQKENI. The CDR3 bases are TGTGCCAGCTCATCTCAAGACGGAACCGGGGAGCTGTTTTTT. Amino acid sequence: CASSSQDGTGELFF.